The entry below describes one TCR beta chain. Its matching antigen is unknown. TCRdb's table, derived via immunoSEQ multiplex PCR, lists solely in-frame clones and lacks some. The data contain 55,000 or so clones, roughly 70% of them singletons. The data were obtained in a study of vaccination effects on CD4 cells after COVID-19. Turning to the study itself: Participants got two doses of BNT162b2 or mRNA-1273 vaccine.

Study outcomes and limitations: Vaccine- and infection-induced clones showed marked clonal contraction late following vaccination. Cross-reactivity with common cold coronaviruses was shown by only 1 of 255 vaccine-induced clones in healthy vaccinees.

Before any sequencing was done, the ViraFEST assay used viral peptide pools to expand antigen-specific CD4+ T cells. Following an approximately 9-day culture, CD4+ T cells were purified. The healthy vaccine recipients, who had no prior SARS-CoV-2 infection, showed negative nucleocapsid antibodies. IL-2 medium took the place of half the medium on both days 3 and 7. V was pared by 0 bases and J by 4 bases, with 17 bases of the junction left unmatched. This CDR3 comprises 20 residues. Germline-derived CDR1 and CDR2 are LGHDT and YNNKEL (reference sequence). This sequence joins TRBV3-1 (or the pseudogene TRBV3-2) and TRBJ2-1, with 8 bases matching TRBD2. Here the sequenced sample was CD4+ T cells from PBMCs cultured with SARS-CoV-2 spike peptides, taken before COVID-19 vaccination. This receptor was identified in a human donor who received a COVID-19 vaccine. DNA of the CDR3: TGTGCCAGCAGCCAAGATTACGGGGGGGGCCGGCGGGACCCGTACAATGAGCAGTTCTTC. Its protein product is CASSQDYGGGRRDPYNEQFF.